This T cell receptor beta chain is from a study of blood T cells in healthy people across ages. For this clonotype: This clone may be a read error of a much larger clone one base away. Since the CDR3 does not end with the conserved phenylalanine or tryptophan, this likely comes from a read error.

A sample-barcoded 5' primer and a J-beta primer mix were used in a second PCR of about 6 to 11 cycles. TCRdb called the 5' RACE reads again in MiXCR, with one record for every CDR3 protein. The sample carries 900,000 to 950,000 distinct CDR3 sequences, 25% to 30% recorded once. The CDR3 is 12 amino acids. Germline CDR1 SQVTM, CDR2 ANQGSEA. Trimming removed 2 bases from V and 5 bases from J; junction bases left unmatched: 1. These records were also assigned to another study, of T cells of mothers and their children.

The clonotype comes from a woman aged 40 to 50 in good health. The chain links TRBV29-1 to TRBJ2-3, with 7 positions matching TRBD1. Sequencing was performed on blood. CDR3 sequence reads: CSVERTGDTQYL. The DNA for the CDR3 is TGCAGCGTTGAACGGACAGGAGATACGCAGTATTTG.